What follows is one TCR beta chain and its context. Its antigen is not known. This entry comes from a study of T cell responses to AZD1222 COVID-19 vaccine. Second-dose timings of about 4 or about 12 weeks were pooled. Profiled with immunoSEQ multiplex PCR; TCRdb holds only in-frame clones, not every one. The sample lists 150,000 to 250,000 clones, about 89% occurring once. Overall study results and limits: Sampled repertoires all dated from after the peak T cell response. Spike-specific TCR breadth and depth grew following two AZD1222 doses. The donors showed a predominance of white British ancestry and of females, with possible underestimation of clonal diversity.

This CDR3 region has 12 residues. The germline V and J ends were trimmed by 7 bases and 7 bases, with 17 bases remaining between them. Germline assignment: CDR1 SQVTM and CDR2 ANQGSEA. Specimen: peripheral blood, collected 28 days after the second AZD1222 dose. The J gene is TRBJ2-7, the V gene TRBV29-1; D may be TRBD2 (5 bases). This TCR came from an adult who received the AZD1222 COVID-19 vaccine. The CDR3 DNA is TGCAGCGCCCTAGCCGGTCCCGCGGAGCAGTACTTC. Its translation: CSALAGPAEQYF.